This T cell receptor (beta chain) was recorded in a study of CD8+CD57+ T cells in acquired aplastic anemia. Germline lookup yields CDR1 SEHNR and CDR2 FQNEAQ (reference sequence). This CDR3 contains 17 residues. Trimming left V 3 bases short and J 0 bases short, with 12 bases between. Genomic DNA was employed as the template in profiling TCR beta VDJ and CDR3. TCRdb used MiXCR to reprocess the reads, holding one entry per CDR3 protein. Here the sample spans approximately 260,000 distinct CDR3 sequences, about 80% being singletons. Patients who underwent sequencing had shown CD8+CD57+ cell expansion by flow cytometry.

The TCR was taken from a human donor with aplastic anemia. Material for sequencing was sorted CD4+, CD8+, or CD8+CD57+ T cells (not recorded which) from PBMCs. The chain has TRBV7-9 and TRBJ2-6, with D perhaps TRBD1 or TRBD2 (6 bases each). CDR3 nucleotide sequence: TGTGCCAGCAGCTTCGGTACGGGGGCCTCTGGGGCCAACGTCCTGACTTTC. This encodes CASSFGTGASGANVLTF. Supplemented by reference TRBV7-9 and TRBJ2-6, the full variable domain reads DTGVSQNPRHKITKRGQNVTFRCDPISEHNRLYWYRQTLGQGPEFLTYFQNEAQLEKSRLLSDRFSAERPKGSFSTLEIQRTEQGDSAMYLCASSFGTGASGANVLTFGAGSRLTVL.